Presented here are 20 T cell receptor beta chains from one specimen sequenced in a study of neurological immune-mediated disorders. TCRdb used MiXCR to reprocess the 5' RACE reads, holding one entry per CDR3 protein. Of about 120,000 distinct CDR3 sequences in the sample, roughly 3.1% were seen once. The specimen sequenced was PBMCs. All receptors come from a woman aged 25-40 years with multiple sclerosis.

This clonotype was seen at least ten times. The V call is TRBV29-1, the J call TRBJ1-1; the D gene is possibly TRBD1 (5 bases). Trimming stripped 6 bases from V and 1 base from J, with 12 bases between. The CDR3 runs 13 residues. In germline, CDR1 is SQVTM, CDR2 ANQGSEA. As DNA, the CDR3 is TGCAGCGTCGGAGCGAGGGGGAACACTGAAGCTTTCTTT. This gives the protein CSVGARGNTEAFF. The whole variable domain, filled in from reference TRBV29-1 and TRBJ1-1, reads SAVISQKPSRDICQRGTSLTIQCQVDSQVTMMFWYRQQPGQSLTLIATANQGSEATYESGFVIDKFPISRPNLTFSTLTVSNMSPEDSSIYLCSVGARGNTEAFFGQGTRLTVV.

A remark on this clonotype: This may stem from a read error, because a much larger clone lies one nucleotide away. The CDR3 protein is CASNITPGNTIYF. The CDR3 DNA sequence: TGTGCCAGCAACATCACCCCTGGAAACACCATATATTTT. This chain connects TRBV6-6 to TRBJ1-3; D is unresolved. With 7 bases removed from V and 2 bases from J, the gap between germline ends came to 9 bases. This CDR3 has 13 amino acids. CDR1 and CDR2 (germline): MNHNY, SVGAGI (reference sequence).

There are many counts of this clonotype. This chain connects TRBV27 to TRBJ1-1; TRBD1 agrees at 8 bases. Germline CDR1 and CDR2: MNHEY and SMNVEV (reference sequence). This CDR3 comprises 14 residues. V lost 5 bases to trimming and J lost 8 bases; unmatched junction nucleotides: 10. The CDR3 DNA follows: TGTGCCAGCAGTGCTCGACCAGGGGGCGTGGAAGCTTTCTTT. Protein product: CASSARPGGVEAFF.

This clonotype was detected ten times or more. This chain joins TRBV29-1 and TRBJ1-1; perhaps TRBD1 as D (5 bases). Between the trimmed V and J ends, which lost 2 bases and 0 bases, there was a span of 10 bases. There are 14 residues in the CDR3. CDR1 and CDR2 (germline): SQVTM, ANQGSEA. CDR3 in amino acids: CSVETLGVNTEAFF. The CDR3 DNA sequence: TGCAGCGTTGAAACTTTGGGGGTGAACACTGAAGCTTTCTTT.

This clonotype was seen at least ten times. The genes are TRBV29-1 and TRBJ2-1; D uncertain. From germline, CDR1 is SQVTM and CDR2 ANQGSEA. This CDR3 has 12 residues. Trimming took off 1 base at V and 8 bases at J, with 9 bases between the two ends. The CDR3 loop is CSVEGYGHEQFF. The DNA of the CDR3 is TGCAGCGTTGAAGGGTATGGGCATGAGCAGTTCTTC.

This chain links TRBV28 with TRBJ2-5, with no clear D. The CDR3 totals 14 residues. Trimming cost V 3 bases and J 5 bases, with 13 bases left between them. Germline CDR1 MDHEN, CDR2 SYDVKM. The DNA of the CDR3 is TGTGCCAGCAGTTTCGGCCAAAAGGAGGAGACCCAGTACTTC. It encodes CASSFGQKEETQYF. Full variable domain (outside the CDR3, taken from reference TRBV28 and TRBJ2-5): DVKVTQSSRYLVKRTGEKVFLECVQDMDHENMFWYRQDPGLGLRLIYFSYDVKMKEKGDIPEGYSVSREKKERFSLILESASTNQTSMYLCASSFGQKEETQYFGPGTRLLVL.

This clonotype was observed a single time. A read error may be the cause here, since a much bigger clone is one base away. The chain joins TRBV5-1 to TRBJ1-1; a weak D match, TRBD1 (5 bases). The CDR3 covers 12 residues. Germline CDR1 reads SGHRS; CDR2 reads YFSETQ. In DNA, the CDR3 is TGCGACAGCAGCTTGGAAGGGACTCAAGCTTTCTTT. Protein sequence: CDSSLEGTQAFF. The whole variable domain, remainder taken from reference TRBV5-1 and TRBJ1-1, is KAGVTQTPRYLIKTRGQQVTLSCSPISGHRSVSWYQQTPGQGLQFLFEYFSETQRNKGNFPGRFSGRQFSNSRSEMNVSTLELGDSALYLCDSSLEGTQAFFGQGTRLTVV.

This clonotype was seen a few times. The chain couples TRBV4-3 to TRBJ2-3; 10 bases fit TRBD2. Losses at the gene ends were 0 bases for V and 6 bases for J; bases not matched to a gene: 12. The length of the CDR3 is 18 residues. The germline CDR1 and CDR2 sequences are LGHNA and YSLEER. The chain's CDR3 is CASSQDEPLAGATDTQYF. CDR3 nucleotides: TGCGCCAGCAGCCAAGATGAACCTCTAGCGGGGGCTACGGATACGCAGTATTTT.

The chain uses TRBV3-1 and TRBJ1-3; D not resolved. Germline loops: CDR1 LGHDT, CDR2 YNNKEL (reference sequence). The germline V and J ends were trimmed by 6 bases and 0 bases, with 6 bases remaining between them. This CDR3 is 13 amino acids long. In DNA form, the CDR3 reads TGTGCCAGCAGGATGAGCTCTGGAAACACCATATATTTT. It specifies CASRMSSGNTIYF.

This clonotype appeared many times. The J gene is TRBJ2-2, the V gene TRBV5-1; D gene uncertain. CDR1 and CDR2 (germline): SGHRS, YFSETQ. This CDR3 contains 11 residues. V was pared by 1 base and J by 6 bases, with 1 base between. The CDR3 sequence is CASSLPGELFF. The CDR3 DNA follows: TGCGCCAGCAGCTTGCCCGGGGAGCTGTTTTTT.

Many counts were recorded for this clonotype. The chain uses TRBV5-1 and TRBJ1-1; D unresolved. The germline CDR1 and CDR2 sequences are SGHRS and YFSETQ. V was trimmed by 0 bases and J by 2 bases, leaving 11 bases between them. CDR3 length equals 15 residues. The CDR3 nucleotides read TGCGCCAGCAGCTTGGCCGGCGGAACTAACACTGAAGCTTTCTTT. This gives the protein CASSLAGGTNTEAFF. Combining the CDR3 with reference TRBV5-1 and TRBJ1-1 gives the whole variable domain KAGVTQTPRYLIKTRGQQVTLSCSPISGHRSVSWYQQTPGQGLQFLFEYFSETQRNKGNFPGRFSGRQFSNSRSEMNVSTLELGDSALYLCASSLAGGTNTEAFFGQGTRLTVV.

This clonotype has a count of ten or more. V usage is TRBV12-3 or TRBV12-4 and J usage is TRBJ2-1; 9 bases align to TRBD1. Trimming cost V 4 bases and J 7 bases; bases outside gene matches: 8. The CDR3 consists of 15 residues. The CDR3 loop reads CASSSRDRVGNEQFF. The CDR3, as DNA: TGTGCCAGCAGTTCCCGGGACAGGGTTGGGAATGAGCAGTTCTTC.

This clonotype was detected many times. V usage is TRBV7-2 and J usage is TRBJ2-3, with 7 bases aligning to TRBD2. The V gene end was trimmed by 3 bases and the J gene end by 5 bases; junction bases not matched to a gene: 2. Germline CDR1 SGHTA, CDR2 FQGNSA. The CDR3 contains 13 residues. The CDR3 nucleotides read TGTGCCAGCAGCTTGAGCGGGGTAGATACGCAGTATTTT. Encoded protein: CASSLSGVDTQYF.

This clonotype was picked up many times. The chain combines TRBV12-3 or TRBV12-4 with TRBJ2-7; D not resolved. Trimming took 4 bases from V and 2 from J, leaving 18 bases between them. The CDR3 totals 16 residues. In DNA form, the CDR3 reads TGTGCCAGCAGTTCCTCCGGGCCCATCTTCCCCTACGAGCAGTACTTC. This encodes CASSSSGPIFPYEQYF.

This clonotype was detected many times. V is TRBV5-5 and J is TRBJ2-3; TRBD1 might be the D (5 bases). The CDR3 extends over 16 amino acids. V lost 0 bases and J 0 bases, leaving 11 bases between the germline ends. Germline-derived CDR1 and CDR2 are SGHKS and YYEKEE (reference sequence). CDR3 loop: CASSLVLTASTDTQYF. CDR3 nucleotide sequence: TGTGCCAGCAGCTTGGTGTTGACAGCTAGCACAGATACGCAGTATTTT. The entire variable domain, with the rest obtained from reference TRBV5-5 and TRBJ2-3, is as follows: DAGVTQSPTHLIKTRGQQVTLRCSPISGHKSVSWYQQVLGQGPQFIFQYYEKEERGRGNFPDRFSARQFPNYSSELNVNALLLGDSALYLCASSLVLTASTDTQYFGPGTRLTVL.

This clonotype was seen ten or more times. The V and J genes are TRBV5-1 and TRBJ1-3, with D possibly TRBD1 on 6 matching bases. The CDR3 loop spans 17 amino acids. V gave up 0 bases and J gave up 3 bases, with 16 bases separating them. CDR1 is SGHRS, CDR2 YFSETQ, per germline. The CDR3 here is CASSLESQGLDGNTIYF. Written as DNA, the CDR3 is TGCGCCAGCAGCTTGGAATCTCAGGGGCTAGATGGAAACACCATATATTTT.

This clonotype was counted many times. This chain uses TRBV5-5 with TRBJ1-2; 8 nucleotides align to TRBD1. Germline V gene sequence: CDR1 SGHKS, CDR2 YYEKEE (reference sequence). J lost 4 bases, V lost 0 bases, and 5 bases had no gene match. The CDR3 loop spans 15 amino acids. For the CDR3, the DNA is TGTGCCAGCAGCTTGGCCGAGGACAGGGTCTATGGCTACACCTTC. Translation: CASSLAEDRVYGYTF.

This clonotype was picked up many times. This chain joins TRBV7-9 and TRBJ1-1; 9 bases align to TRBD1. The V and J ends lost 3 bases and 1 base, in that order; junction bases with no gene match: 12. This CDR3 has 18 residues. CDR1 and CDR2 from the germline V gene are SEHNR and FQNEAQ (reference sequence). The CDR3 region is CASSLYAGTGNPNTEAFF. In DNA form, the CDR3 reads TGTGCCAGCAGCTTGTATGCCGGGACAGGGAATCCGAACACTGAAGCTTTCTTT.

This clonotype was seen ten or more times. The rearrangement uses TRBV7-2 and TRBJ1-1; TRBD1 is a possible D gene (5 bases). Trimming shortened V by 5 bases and J by 1 base, and 17 bases separated the two germline ends. Germline loops: CDR1 SGHTA, CDR2 FQGNSA. The CDR3 runs 16 residues. The CDR3 nucleotides read TGTGCCAGCAGCGGAAATCCGCAGGGTTGGAACACTGAAGCTTTCTTT. It is translated as CASSGNPQGWNTEAFF. Full variable domain (rest looked up from reference TRBV7-2 and TRBJ1-1): GAGVSQSPSNKVTEKGKDVELRCDPISGHTALYWYRQSLGQGLEFLIYFQGNSAPDKSGLPSDRFSAERTGGSVSTLTIQRTQQEDSAVYLCASSGNPQGWNTEAFFGQGTRLTVV.

In its sample, this clonotype was seen a few times. A much larger clone differs by one base, so this may be a read error. J is TRBJ1-6 and V is TRBV5-6, with 7 bases aligning to TRBD1. In germline, CDR1 is SGHDT, CDR2 YYEEEE. The V and J ends lost 3 bases and 8 bases, in that order; junction bases with no gene match: 11. CDR3 size: 16 residues. The DNA of the CDR3 is TGTGCCAGCAGCTACGACGGGACAGCATTCTATTCACCCCTCCACTTT. This translates into CASSYDGTAFYSPLHF. Based on the CDR3 plus reference TRBV5-6 and TRBJ1-6, the full variable domain is DAGVTQSPTHLIKTRGQQVTLRCSPKSGHDTVSWYQQALGQGPQFIFQYYEEEERQRGNFPDRFSGHQFPNYSSELNVNALLLGDSALYLCASSYDGTAFYSPLHFGNGTRLTVT.